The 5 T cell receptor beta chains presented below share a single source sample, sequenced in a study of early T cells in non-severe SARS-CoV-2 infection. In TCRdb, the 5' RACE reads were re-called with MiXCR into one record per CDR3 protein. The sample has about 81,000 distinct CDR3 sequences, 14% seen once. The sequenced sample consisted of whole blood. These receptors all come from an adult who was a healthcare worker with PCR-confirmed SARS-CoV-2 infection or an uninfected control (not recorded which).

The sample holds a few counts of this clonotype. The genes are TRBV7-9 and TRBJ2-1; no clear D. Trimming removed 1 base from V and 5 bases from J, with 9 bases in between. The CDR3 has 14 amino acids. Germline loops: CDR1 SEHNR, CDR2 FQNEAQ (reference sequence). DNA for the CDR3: TGTGCCAGCAGCTTAGTACCCTCGAACAATGAGCAGTTCTTC. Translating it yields CASSLVPSNNEQFF.

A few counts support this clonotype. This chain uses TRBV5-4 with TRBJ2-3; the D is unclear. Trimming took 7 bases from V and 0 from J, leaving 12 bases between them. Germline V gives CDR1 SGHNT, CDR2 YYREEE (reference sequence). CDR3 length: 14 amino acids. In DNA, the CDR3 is TGTGCCAGCTTCCTCCACGAAAGCACAGATACGCAGTATTTT. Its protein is CASFLHESTDTQYF.

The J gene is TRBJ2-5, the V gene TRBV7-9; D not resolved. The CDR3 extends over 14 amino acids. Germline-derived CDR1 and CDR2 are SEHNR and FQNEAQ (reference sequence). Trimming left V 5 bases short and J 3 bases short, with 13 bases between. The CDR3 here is CASSLYLAEETQYF. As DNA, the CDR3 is TGTGCCAGCAGCCTCTACTTGGCGGAAGAGACCCAGTACTTC.

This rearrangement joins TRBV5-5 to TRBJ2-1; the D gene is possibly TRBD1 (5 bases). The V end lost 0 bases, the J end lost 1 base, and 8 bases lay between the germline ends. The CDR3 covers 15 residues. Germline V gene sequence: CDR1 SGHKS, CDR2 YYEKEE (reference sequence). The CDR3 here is CASSLDRQSYNEQFF. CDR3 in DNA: TGTGCCAGCAGCTTGGACAGACAGTCCTACAATGAGCAGTTCTTC.

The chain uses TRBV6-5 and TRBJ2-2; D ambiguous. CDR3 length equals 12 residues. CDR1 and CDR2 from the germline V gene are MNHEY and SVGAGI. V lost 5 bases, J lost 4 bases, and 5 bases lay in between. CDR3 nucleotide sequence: TGTGCCAGCAGTACGGGCACCGGGGAGCTGTTTTTT. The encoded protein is CASSTGTGELFF.